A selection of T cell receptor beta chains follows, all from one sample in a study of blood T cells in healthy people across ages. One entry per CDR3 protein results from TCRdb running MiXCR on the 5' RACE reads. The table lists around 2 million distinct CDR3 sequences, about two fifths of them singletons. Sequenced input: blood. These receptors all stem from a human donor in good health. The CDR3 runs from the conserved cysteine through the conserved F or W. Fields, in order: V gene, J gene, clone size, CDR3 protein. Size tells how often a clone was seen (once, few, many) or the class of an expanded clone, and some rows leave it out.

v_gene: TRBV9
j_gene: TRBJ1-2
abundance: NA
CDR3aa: CASSQIIYKNYGYTF

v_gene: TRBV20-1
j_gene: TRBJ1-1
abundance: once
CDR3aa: CSARDWPGGSTEAFF

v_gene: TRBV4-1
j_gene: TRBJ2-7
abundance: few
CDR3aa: CASSQVEQTYEQYF

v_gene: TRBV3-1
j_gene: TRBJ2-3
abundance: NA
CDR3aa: CASSQVGGGAEIEDTRYF

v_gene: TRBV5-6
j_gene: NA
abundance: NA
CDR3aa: CASSLAYTSEQYF

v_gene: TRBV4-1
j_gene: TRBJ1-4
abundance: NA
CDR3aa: CASSQGTMELFF

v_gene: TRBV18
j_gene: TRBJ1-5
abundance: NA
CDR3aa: CASSPGRISNQPQHF

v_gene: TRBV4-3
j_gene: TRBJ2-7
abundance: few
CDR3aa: CASSQDHRAYEQYF

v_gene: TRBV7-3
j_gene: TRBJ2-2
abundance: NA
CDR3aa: CASSADRRTGELFF

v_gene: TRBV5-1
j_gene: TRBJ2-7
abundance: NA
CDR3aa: CASSLVAGLDEQYF

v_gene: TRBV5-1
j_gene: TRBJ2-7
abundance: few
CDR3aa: CASSTSGTGFYEQYF

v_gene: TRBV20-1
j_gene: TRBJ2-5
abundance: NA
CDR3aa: CSASRDGNQETQYF

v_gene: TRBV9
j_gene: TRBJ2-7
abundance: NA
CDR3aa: CASSKTGTGTEQYF

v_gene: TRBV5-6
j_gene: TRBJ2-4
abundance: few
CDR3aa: CASSLGEYRTRQQYF

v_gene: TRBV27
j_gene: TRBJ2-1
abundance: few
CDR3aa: CASSSLGLVGNEQFF